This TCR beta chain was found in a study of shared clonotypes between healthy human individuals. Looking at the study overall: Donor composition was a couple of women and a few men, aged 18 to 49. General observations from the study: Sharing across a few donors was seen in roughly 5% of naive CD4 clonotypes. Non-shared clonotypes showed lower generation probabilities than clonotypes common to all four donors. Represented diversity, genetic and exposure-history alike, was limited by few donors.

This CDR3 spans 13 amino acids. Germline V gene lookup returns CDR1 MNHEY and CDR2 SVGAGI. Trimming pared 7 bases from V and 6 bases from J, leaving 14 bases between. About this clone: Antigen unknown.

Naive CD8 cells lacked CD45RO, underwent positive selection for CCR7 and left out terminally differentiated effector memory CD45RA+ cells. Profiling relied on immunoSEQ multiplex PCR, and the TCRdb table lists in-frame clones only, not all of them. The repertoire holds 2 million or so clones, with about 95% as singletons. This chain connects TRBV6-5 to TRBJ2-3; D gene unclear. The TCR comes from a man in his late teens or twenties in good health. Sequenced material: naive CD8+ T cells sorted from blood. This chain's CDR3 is CASKSAAFDTQYF. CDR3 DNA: TGTGCCAGCAAGTCGGCGGCGTTCGATACGCAGTATTTT.